This T cell receptor beta chain came from a study of monozygotic twins with cystic fibrosis (dated by TCRdb to the early 2020s). General notes on the study: About 3 micrograms of fragmented DNA went through around 15 PCR cycles to produce barcoded libraries. To gauge how much genetics shapes V and J gene usage, the researchers compared TCR beta repertoires both within and across 16 monozygotic twin pairs who have cystic fibrosis. Made up mostly of children and adolescents, the cohort included ten female and six male twin pairs ranging in age from about 2.0 to 36.4 years, with a median of around 9.1 years. Twins were ranked among some 1,000 cohort participants for weight-for-height and FEVPerc (FEV1 disease centile) at the day of blood sampling. Data for three of the twin pairs had already been reported earlier in a different context. Broader findings and caveats from the paper: The greatest similarity to the co-twin was observed for V gene usage in 13 of 16 pairs and for J usage in 8 of 16 pairs, which suggested genetic constraints. Sharing of nucleotide-identical clonotypes was significantly greater within monozygotic CF twin pairs than between unrelated CF individuals (P = 0.000026, Mann-Whitney). Simpson clonality tended to be low (median approximately 0.0095), which suggests a naive-dominated repertoire, although clonality was higher in the most severely affected patients. No association turned up between shared CDR3 numbers and age, concordance or disease severity, and the cohort was small.

Remarks on this clone: It lacks a known antigen. Nothing much larger sits one base from this clone, and base qualities are not available.

Compared with germline, V lacks 5 bases and J lacks 0 bases; bases without a gene match: 2. The CDR3 contains 16 residues, cysteine and phenylalanine counted. Kept here is only the CDR3 DNA, which spans 48 bases and is read in frame from base 1. From a lookup of the germline V gene (reference sequence), CDR1 and CDR2 are SEHNR and FQNEAQ. The twin pairs came from the European Cystic Fibrosis Twin and Sibling Study Cohort, a cohort that recruited patients from over a hundred CF clinics across 14 European countries. Zygosity and CFTR genotype were verified in-house, and zygosity was tested by multiplex PCR of nine short tandem repeat loci. Peripheral blood was sampled from each twin, and clinical parameters were recorded on the day of blood sampling. Genomic DNA was isolated from peripheral blood cells with phenol/chloroform and kept in TE buffer at 4 degrees C. Following the manufacturer's instructions, TCR beta CDR3 regions were amplified by multiplex PCR with the immunoSEQ immune profiling system. An Illumina NextSeq system was used for sequencing. The original pipeline was this. Sequence data were processed on the immunoSEQ Analyzer platform, and clonality was computed as the square root of Simpson's index of productive rearrangements. Similarity in V and J usage was measured by Jensen-Shannon distance, and OLGA was used to compute CDR3 generation probabilities. Shared CDR3 sequences were searched against the immuneACCESS database (August 2020) and VDJdb (December 2020). This is the immuneACCESS table as TCRdb keeps it, with only in-frame sequences that have V and J called. A part of the clones is gone; compared with another copy, unresolved V genes explain less than half, and the rest is unexplained. That table is the source of V, J and clone size, and D and trimming were worked out from the DNA. The sample profile shows 32,000 or so clones; more than 85% of them were found once. Approximately 0.9% of the sample comes from the top ten.

The sample comprised blood. The chain couples TRBV7-9 to TRBJ2-2; 11 junctional bases match TRBD1. The clonotype originates from a girl aged 2 to 9 with cystic fibrosis. This receptor has the CDR3 CASSAGQGANTGELFF. Here is the DNA: TGTGCCAGCAGCGCGGGACAGGGGGCGAACACCGGGGAGCTGTTTTTT. Reference TRBV7-9 and TRBJ2-2 proteins supply the regions before and after the CDR3; the full variable domain is: DTGVSQNPRHKITKRGQNVTFRCDPISEHNRLYWYRQTLGQGPEFLTYFQNEAQLEKSRLLSDRFSAERPKGSFSTLEIQRTEQGDSAMYLCASSAGQGANTGELFFGEGSRLTVL.